This entry is about one T cell receptor (beta chain). The data stem from a study of blood T cell repertoires in COVID-19. Overall study: Specimens from acute and convalescent COVID-19 originated in the United States, Italy and Spain. The analysed material was cDNA or gDNA that came from T cells, B-cell-depleted T cells, or PBMCs.

In the original analysis: Reference gene primer amplification in the assay estimated nucleated cell counts. The table came from immunoSEQ multiplex PCR; TCRdb's copy has only in-frame clones and leaves some out. D and trimming were read from the DNA, whereas the V and J calls and clone size are those reported in that table. The sample lists around 170,000 clones, 88% occurring once. V lost 7 bases and J 5 bases, leaving 18 bases between the germline ends. In germline, CDR1 is SNHLY, CDR2 FYNNEI. The CDR3 spans 14 residues. This clonotype was sampled from a woman between 25 and 40 years old with acute or convalescent COVID-19. The sequencing input was peripheral blood. The rearrangement joins TRBV2 to TRBJ2-7; D ambiguous. CDR3 in DNA: TGTGCCAGCACCACTTCGAGGAGTCGAAACGAGCAGTACTTC. Protein: CASTTSRSRNEQYF.